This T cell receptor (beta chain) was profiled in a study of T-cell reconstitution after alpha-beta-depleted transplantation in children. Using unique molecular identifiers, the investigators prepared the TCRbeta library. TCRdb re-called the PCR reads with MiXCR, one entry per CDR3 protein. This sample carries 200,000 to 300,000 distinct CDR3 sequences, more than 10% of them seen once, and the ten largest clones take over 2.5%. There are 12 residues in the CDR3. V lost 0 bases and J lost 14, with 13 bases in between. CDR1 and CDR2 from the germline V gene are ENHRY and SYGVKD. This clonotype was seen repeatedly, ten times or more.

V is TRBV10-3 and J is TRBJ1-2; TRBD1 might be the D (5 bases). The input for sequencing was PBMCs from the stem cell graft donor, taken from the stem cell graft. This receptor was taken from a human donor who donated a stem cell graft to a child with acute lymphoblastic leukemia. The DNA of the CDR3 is TGTGCCATCAGTGAGTCTGGTGACAGCGTAACCTTC. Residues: CAISESGDSVTF.